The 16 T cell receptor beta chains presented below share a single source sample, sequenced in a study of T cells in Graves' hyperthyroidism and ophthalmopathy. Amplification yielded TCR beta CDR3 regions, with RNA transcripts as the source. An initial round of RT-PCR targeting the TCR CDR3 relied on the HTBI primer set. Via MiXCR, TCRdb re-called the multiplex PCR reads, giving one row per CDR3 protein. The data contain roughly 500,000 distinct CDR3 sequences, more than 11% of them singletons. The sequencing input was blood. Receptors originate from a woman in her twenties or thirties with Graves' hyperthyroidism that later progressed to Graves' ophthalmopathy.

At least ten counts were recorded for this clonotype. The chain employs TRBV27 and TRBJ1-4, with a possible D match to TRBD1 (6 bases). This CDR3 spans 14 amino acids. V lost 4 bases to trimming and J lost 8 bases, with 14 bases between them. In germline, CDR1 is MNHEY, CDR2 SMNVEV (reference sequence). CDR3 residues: CASSSQGVWEKLFF. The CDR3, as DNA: TGTGCCAGCAGTTCACAGGGCGTTTGGGAAAAACTGTTTTTT. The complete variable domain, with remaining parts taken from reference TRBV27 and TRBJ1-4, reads EAQVTQNPRYLITVTGKKLTVTCSQNMNHEYMSWYRQDPGLGLRQIYYSMNVEVTDKGDVPEGYKVSRKEKRNFPLILESPSPNQTSLYFCASSSQGVWEKLFFGSGTQLSVL.

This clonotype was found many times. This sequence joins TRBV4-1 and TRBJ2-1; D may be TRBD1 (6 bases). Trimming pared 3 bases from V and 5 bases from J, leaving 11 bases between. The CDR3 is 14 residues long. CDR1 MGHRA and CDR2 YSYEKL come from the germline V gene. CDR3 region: CASSHAQGNNEQFF. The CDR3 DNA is TGCGCCAGCAGCCACGCACAGGGAAACAATGAGCAGTTCTTC.

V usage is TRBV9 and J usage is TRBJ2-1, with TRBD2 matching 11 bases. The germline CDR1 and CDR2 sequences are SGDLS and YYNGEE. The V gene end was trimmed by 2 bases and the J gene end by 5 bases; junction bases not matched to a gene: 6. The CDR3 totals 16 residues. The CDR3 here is CASSVQTSGKNNEQFF. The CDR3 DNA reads TGTGCCAGCAGCGTCCAGACTAGCGGGAAGAACAATGAGCAGTTCTTC.

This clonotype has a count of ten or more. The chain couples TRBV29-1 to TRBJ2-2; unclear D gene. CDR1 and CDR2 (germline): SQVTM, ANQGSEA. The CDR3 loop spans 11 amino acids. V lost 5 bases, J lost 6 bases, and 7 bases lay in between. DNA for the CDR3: TGCAGCGTTTTACTGGCCGGGGAGCTGTTTTTT. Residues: CSVLLAGELFF.

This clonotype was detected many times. CDR3 residues: CASLDPLAGGDNEQFF. In DNA, the CDR3 is TGTGCCAGCCTAGATCCCCTAGCGGGAGGGGACAATGAGCAGTTCTTC. The chain combines TRBV6-1 with TRBJ2-1; the match to TRBD2 covers 12 bases. J gave up 5 bases and V 8 bases, and 10 bases lay outside the gene matches. Germline CDR1 and CDR2: MNHNS and SASEGT. There are 16 residues in the CDR3.

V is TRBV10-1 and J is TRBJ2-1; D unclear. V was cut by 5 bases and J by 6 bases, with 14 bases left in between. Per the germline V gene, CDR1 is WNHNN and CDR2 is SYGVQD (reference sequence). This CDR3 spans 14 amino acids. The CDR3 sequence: CASSRLESLNEQFF. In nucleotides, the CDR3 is TGCGCCAGCAGTCGTCTAGAGAGCCTCAATGAGCAGTTCTTC.

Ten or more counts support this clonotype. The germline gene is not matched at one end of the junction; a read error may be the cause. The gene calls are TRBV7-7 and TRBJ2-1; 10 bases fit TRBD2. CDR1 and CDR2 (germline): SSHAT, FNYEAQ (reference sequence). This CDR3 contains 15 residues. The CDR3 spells CASSDGTSDYNEQFF. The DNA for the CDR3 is TGTGCTAGCAGCGACGGGACTAGCGACTACAATGAGCAGTTCTTC.

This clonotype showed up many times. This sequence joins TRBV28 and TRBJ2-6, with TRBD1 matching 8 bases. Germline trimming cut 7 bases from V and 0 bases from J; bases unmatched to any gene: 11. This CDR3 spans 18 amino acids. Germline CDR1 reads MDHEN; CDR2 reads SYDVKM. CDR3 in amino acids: CASINRGQAYSGANVLTF. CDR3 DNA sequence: TGTGCCAGCATAAACCGGGGACAGGCGTACTCTGGGGCCAACGTCCTGACTTTC. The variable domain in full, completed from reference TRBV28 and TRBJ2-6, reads DVKVTQSSRYLVKRTGEKVFLECVQDMDHENMFWYRQDPGLGLRLIYFSYDVKMKEKGDIPEGYSVSREKKERFSLILESASTNQTSMYLCASINRGQAYSGANVLTFGAGSRLTVL.

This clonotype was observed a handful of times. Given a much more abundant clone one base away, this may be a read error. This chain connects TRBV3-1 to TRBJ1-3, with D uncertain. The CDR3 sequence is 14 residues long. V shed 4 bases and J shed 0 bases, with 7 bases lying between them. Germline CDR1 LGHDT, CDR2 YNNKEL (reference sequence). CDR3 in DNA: TGTGCCAGCAGCCCCCAGAGCTCTGGAAACACCATATATTTT. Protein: CASSPQSSGNTIYF.

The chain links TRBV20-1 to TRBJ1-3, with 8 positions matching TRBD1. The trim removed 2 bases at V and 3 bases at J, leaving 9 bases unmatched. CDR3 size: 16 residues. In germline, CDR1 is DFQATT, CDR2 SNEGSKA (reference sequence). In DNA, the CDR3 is TGCAGTGCTAGACCGACAGGGGACTTGCGTGGAAACACCATATATTTT. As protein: CSARPTGDLRGNTIYF.

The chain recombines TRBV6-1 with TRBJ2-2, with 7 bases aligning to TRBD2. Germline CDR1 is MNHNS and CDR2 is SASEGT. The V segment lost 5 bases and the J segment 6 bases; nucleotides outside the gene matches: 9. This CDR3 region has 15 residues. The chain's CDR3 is CASSLLAGAAGELFF. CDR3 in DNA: TGTGCCAGCAGTCTTCTGGCGGGAGCGGCCGGGGAGCTGTTTTTT.

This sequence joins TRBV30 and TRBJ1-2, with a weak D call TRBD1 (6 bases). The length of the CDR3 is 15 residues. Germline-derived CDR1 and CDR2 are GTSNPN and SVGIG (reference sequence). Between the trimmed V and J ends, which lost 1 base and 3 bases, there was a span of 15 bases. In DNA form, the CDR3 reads TGTGCCTGGAGTGAAATTGTAGGGGGTGACTATGGCTACACCTTC. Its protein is CAWSEIVGGDYGYTF.

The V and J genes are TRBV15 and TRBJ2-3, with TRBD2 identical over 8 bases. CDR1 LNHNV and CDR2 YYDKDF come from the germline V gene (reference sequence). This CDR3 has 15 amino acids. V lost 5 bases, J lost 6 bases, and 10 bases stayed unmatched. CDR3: CATSPRGGRMDTQYF. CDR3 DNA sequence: TGTGCCACCAGCCCACGGGGGGGCCGGATGGATACGCAGTATTTT.

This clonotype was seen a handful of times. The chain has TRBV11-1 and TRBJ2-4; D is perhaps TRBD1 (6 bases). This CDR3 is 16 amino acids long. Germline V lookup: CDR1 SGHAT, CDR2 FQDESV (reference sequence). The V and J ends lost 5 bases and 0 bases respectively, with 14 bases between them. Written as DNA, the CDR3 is TGTGCCAGCAGCCAGGGCAGGGGCATAGCCAAAAACATTCAGTACTTC. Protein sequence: CASSQGRGIAKNIQYF.

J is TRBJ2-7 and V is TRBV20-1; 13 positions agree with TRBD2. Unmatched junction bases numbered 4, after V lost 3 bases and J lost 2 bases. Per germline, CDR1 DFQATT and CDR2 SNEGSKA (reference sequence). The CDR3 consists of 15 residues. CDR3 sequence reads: CSARVGLAGAYEQYF. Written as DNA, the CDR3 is TGCAGTGCTAGGGTCGGACTAGCGGGGGCCTACGAGCAGTACTTC.

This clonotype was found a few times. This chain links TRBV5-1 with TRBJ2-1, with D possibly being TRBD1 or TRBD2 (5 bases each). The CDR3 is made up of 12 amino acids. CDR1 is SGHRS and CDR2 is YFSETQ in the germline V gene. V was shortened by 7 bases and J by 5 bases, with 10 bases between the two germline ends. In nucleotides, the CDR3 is TGCGCCAGCTTGGGGACGAACAATGAGCAGTTCTTC. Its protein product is CASLGTNNEQFF.